A selection of T cell receptor beta chains follows, all from one sample in a study of blood T cells in healthy people across ages. TCRdb passed the 5' RACE reads through MiXCR, listing each CDR3 protein once. Here the sample spans fewer than 2,000,000 distinct CDR3 sequences, roughly two fifths being singletons. The sequenced sample consisted of blood. Receptors originate from a human donor in good health. CDR3s leave out the opening cysteine and the closing phenylalanine or tryptophan. Each record gives: V gene, J gene, CDR3 length, CDR3 protein.

>TRBV4-3|TRBJ1-1|12
ASSQAGMGTEAF
>TRBV12-3/TRBV12-4|TRBJ1-2|11
ASSRAGDYGYT
>TRBV5-1|TRBJ2-5|12
ASSRDGSQETLY
>TRBV3-1|TRBJ2-7|14
ASTFSRGSNQDEQY
>TRBV5-1|TRBJ1-4|14
ASSLEVGSTNEKLF
>TRBV4-3|TRBJ2-6|14
ASSREGPPGANVLT
>TRBV15|TRBJ1-2|12
ATSSDRFAYGYT
>TRBV7-9|TRBJ2-1|10
ASEGGDNEQF
>TRBV20-1|TRBJ2-7|11
SAIAESSYEQY
>TRBV11-1|TRBJ2-5|14
ASSSEGTGASNEQY
>TRBV5-1|TRBJ1-5|12
ASSPGSGNQPQH
>TRBV28|TRBJ2-1|17
ASSFAVRGPESSYNEQF
>TRBV28|TRBJ1-5|11
ASSLIGKQPQH
>TRBV24-1|TRBJ1-4|11
ATSDWANEKLF
>TRBV6-5|TRBJ2-3|14
ASRPHQGVSADTQY
>TRBV6-6|TRBJ1-5|15
ASSYSSAGGAGQPQH
>TRBV20-1|TRBJ1-5|12
SAPIGFNNQPQH
>TRBV28|TRBJ1-5|14
ASSLPAGTGDQPQH
>TRBV6-1|TRBJ1-1|18
ASSHLAKSELGTFLYEAF
>TRBV5-5|TRBJ1-5|14
ASSLWGSGSNQPQH
>TRBV4-1|TRBJ2-3|16
ASSQGMVRTLPRDTQY
>TRBV29-1|TRBJ2-7|10
SAQGFSYEQY
>TRBV29-1|TRBJ2-7|12
SVEGQGGSYEQY